This is a list of T cell receptor beta chains from one sample in a study of blood T cell repertoires in COVID-19. Here immunoSEQ multiplex PCR was the method, and the copy in TCRdb shows in-frame clones only, minus some. The table records fewer than 250,000 clones, about 88% of them present only once. The source material was PBMCs or T cells enriched from blood (not recorded which). All receptors derive from a woman aged 25-40 years who had recovered from COVID-19. CDR3s include the opening cysteine and the closing phenylalanine or tryptophan. Fields, in order: V gene, clone size, J gene, D gene, CDR3 protein, CDR3 DNA. A D gene is named only where the DNA matches it firmly. Size values are once, few and many counts, or a class for expanded clones, and some rows have none.

TRBV7-8	.	TRBJ2-6	TRBD1	CASSVGTGGAGANVLTF	TGTGCCAGCAGCGTCGGGACAGGGGGCGCTGGGGCCAACGTCCTGACTTTC
TRBV7-8	.	TRBJ1-5	TRBD1	CASSWGQQNQPQHF	TGTGCCAGCAGTTGGGGACAGCAAAATCAGCCCCAGCATTTT
TRBV28	once	TRBJ2-3	.	CASIPPGNTDTQYF	TGTGCCAGCATCCCCCCGGGGAACACAGATACGCAGTATTTT
TRBV11-1	.	TRBJ2-2	TRBD2	CASSTGLAGVTGELFF	TGTGCCAGCAGCACCGGACTAGCGGGAGTCACCGGGGAGCTGTTTTTT
TRBV3-1/TRBV3-2	.	TRBJ2-7	TRBD1	CASSQDSGQSYEQYF	TGTGCCAGCAGCCAAGATTCGGGACAGTCTTACGAGCAGTACTTC
TRBV28	.	TRBJ2-3	.	CASSSGTDTQYF	TGTGCCAGCAGTTCCGGGACAGATACGCAGTATTTT
TRBV5-1	.	TRBJ1-1	.	CASSLGWGDTEAFF	TGCGCCAGCAGCTTGGGGTGGGGAGACACTGAAGCTTTCTTT
TRBV10-3	.	TRBJ2-2	.	CAISGQTTGELFF	TGTGCCATCAGCGGACAGACAACCGGGGAGCTGTTTTTT
TRBV6-5	.	TRBJ1-2	TRBD1	CASSHFSEGGPYGYTF	TGTGCCAGCAGTCACTTCTCCGAAGGGGGCCCCTATGGCTACACCTTC
TRBV5-4	.	TRBJ2-5	TRBD2	CASSVRGGPQETQYF	TGTGCCAGCAGCGTACGGGGGGGCCCTCAAGAGACCCAGTACTTC
TRBV12-3/TRBV12-4	many	TRBJ1-2	.	CASSAQGFYGYTF	TGTGCCAGCAGCGCTCAGGGGTTCTATGGCTACACCTTC
TRBV27	.	TRBJ2-7	.	CASTPRGSYEQYF	TGTGCCAGCACTCCCAGGGGCTCCTACGAGCAGTACTTC
TRBV20-1	few	TRBJ1-1	.	CSAPQGGGAFF	TGCAGTGCTCCACAGGGCGGTGGAGCTTTCTTT
TRBV7-9	.	TRBJ1-2	.	CASSIAGAGRGYTF	TGTGCCAGCAGCATAGCCGGGGCGGGGCGAGGCTACACCTTC
TRBV11-1	.	TRBJ2-7	TRBD2	CASSLILAGEQYF	TGTGCCAGCAGCTTAATACTAGCGGGGGAGCAGTACTTC
TRBV3-1/TRBV3-2	once	TRBJ1-6	TRBD1	CASSRTFTGEHSPLHF	TGTGCCAGCAGCCGAACCTTTACAGGGGAACATTCACCCCTCCACTTT
TRBV21-1	.	TRBJ1-1	.	CASSNSPGFF	TGTGCCAGCAGCAACTCTCCCGGTTTCTTT
TRBV6-4	.	TRBJ1-1	.	CASSLGRNTEAFF	TGTGCCAGCAGTCTGGGCAGGAACACTGAAGCTTTCTTT
TRBV6-4	.	TRBJ1-5	TRBD1	CASSLQGGGQPQHF	TGTGCCAGCAGTTTACAGGGGGGCGGTCAGCCCCAGCATTTT
TRBV28	.	TRBJ1-2	TRBD1	CASSNRGGGYTF	TGTGCCAGCAGTAACCGAGGGGGCGGCTACACCTTC